This T cell receptor beta chain was obtained from a study of neurological immune-mediated disorders (dated by TCRdb to about 2019). General notes on the study: The study compared peripheral blood TCR-beta repertoires of HTLV-I-associated myelopathy (HAM/TSP) patients, multiple sclerosis patients and healthy controls using UMI-based sequencing. Alongside PBMC samples, the set of more than 80 TCR-beta libraries contained longitudinal samples, technical triplicates, and paired CD4+ and CD8+ T-cell subsets that had been sorted. To precisely calculate how much the frequency of each individual clone varied, libraries were sequenced in technical triplicate. Of the 65 to 70 subjects in the cohort, some 15 were HAM/TSP patients, about 34 were multiple sclerosis patients, and about 20 were healthy controls. The study at large found these results: The highest TCR clonal expansion was observed in HAM/TSP patients, whereas the lowest was observed in MS patients, even when compared with healthy controls. No identical CDR3 amino acid sequences were shared among expanded clones across subjects, suggesting private TCR-beta repertoires in all groups.

cDNA was synthesized by template-switch 5'RACE using a primer with a 10-nucleotide random unique molecular identifier that tagged each TCR transcript. Every sequencing run covered 15-18 subjects and yielded more than 160 million TCR-beta sequences. The RNeasy kit was used to extract total RNA. Using the KAPA Real-time Library Amplification kit, TCR-beta VDJ regions were amplified with primers for the TCR constant region and the 5'RACE anchor. Sample indexes and Illumina adaptors were added in a first PCR, and a second PCR then increased library yield. The roughly 650 bp TCR product was size-selected on a 2% E-gel SizeSelection system after Ampure bead purification. Before pooling, libraries had their quality checked on a Bioanalyzer, their concentration measured with Qubit, and their quantity determined with the Kapa Library Quantification kit. An Illumina HiSeq 2500 was used to sequence the libraries paired-end at 2 x 150 bp. To increase sequence diversity, about 23-30% phiX was spiked into each library pool. Processing in the source paper ran as follows. Quality-filtered reads were processed with the UMI-based MiGEC pipeline, which removed over 85% of raw TCR sequences during error correction. VDJ genes were aligned to IMGT germline references, and each clonotype was defined by a unique CDR3 amino acid sequence together with V-J genes. VDJtools evaluated clonal expansion, Shannon diversity and CDR3 relatedness (CalcPairwiseDistances, ClusterSamples); CLCbio workbench built phylogenetic trees. Expanded clones were defined as having at least 8 unique UMIs, based on coefficient-of-variation modelling across technical triplicates. TCRdb itself trimmed the public reads at Q25 with fastp, ran MiXCR and retained productive beta chains. Every distinct CDR3 protein forms one entry, paired with its most common genes and DNA. The V and J calls were not made by the authors but by TCRdb's processing. The sample records about 42,000 distinct CDR3 sequences, about 22% of which are singletons. Of the sample, approximately 4.2% is held by the ten largest clones.

Reading the label with the study, this specimen's time point is: technical triplicate 3. For unsorted PBMC libraries, 2 million PBMCs were used after storage in RNAlater at -80 degrees C until RNA extraction. Peripheral blood was subjected to Ficoll-Hypaque density gradient centrifugation to isolate PBMCs, which were then cryopreserved in liquid nitrogen. The CDR3 covers 13 residues, taking in both the cysteine and the phenylalanine. Here the CDR3 DNA is all that survives: 39 bases in frame from base 1. CDR1 SNHLY and CDR2 FYNNEI are derived from the germline V gene. Trimming takes 5 bases from V and 4 bases from J, and the germline ends sit 11 bases apart. This clonotype appeared many times. Its antigen is unknown. No per-base quality is available; no much larger clone lies one base away.

This receptor chain uses TRBV2 and TRBJ1-2; TRBD1 is possibly the D segment (5 matching bases). The sample comprised PBMCs. The receptor was isolated from a man in his fifties or sixties with HTLV-1-associated myelopathy (HAM/TSP). The sequenced DNA: TGTGCCAGCAGTTTCTCGACAGCCTATGGCTACACCTTC. This sequence encodes CASSFSTAYGYTF. The CDR3, completed at both ends by the reference TRBV2 and TRBJ1-2 genes, gives the full variable domain EPEVTQTPSHQVTQMGQEVILRCVPISNHLYFYWYRQILGQKVEFLVSFYNNEISEKSEIFDDQFSVERPDGSNFTLKIRSTKLEDSAMYFCASSFSTAYGYTFGSGTRLTVV.